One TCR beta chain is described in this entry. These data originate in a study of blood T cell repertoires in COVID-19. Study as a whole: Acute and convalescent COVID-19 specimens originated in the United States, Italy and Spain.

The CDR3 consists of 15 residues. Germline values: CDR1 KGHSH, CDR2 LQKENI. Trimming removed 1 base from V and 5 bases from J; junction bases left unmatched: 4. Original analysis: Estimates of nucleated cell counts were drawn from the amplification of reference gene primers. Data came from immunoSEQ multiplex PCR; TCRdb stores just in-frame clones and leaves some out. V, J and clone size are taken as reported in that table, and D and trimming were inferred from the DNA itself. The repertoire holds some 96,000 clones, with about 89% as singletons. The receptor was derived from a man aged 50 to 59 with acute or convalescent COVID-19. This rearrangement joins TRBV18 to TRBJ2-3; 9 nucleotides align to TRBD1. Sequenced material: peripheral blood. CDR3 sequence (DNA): TGTGCCAGCTCACCACAACAGGGGGCAGGAGATACGCAGTATTTT. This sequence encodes CASSPQQGAGDTQYF. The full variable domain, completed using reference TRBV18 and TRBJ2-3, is NAGVMQNPRHLVRRRGQEARLRCSPMKGHSHVYWYRQLPEEGLKFMVYLQKENIIDESGMPKERFSAEFPKEGPSILRIQQVVRGDSAAYFCASSPQQGAGDTQYFGPGTRLTVL.